Detailed here is one TCR beta chain. This record comes from a study of blood T cell repertoires in COVID-19. Overall study: Acute and convalescent COVID-19 specimens originated in the United States, Italy and Spain. From T cells, B-cell-depleted T cells, or PBMCs came the material, which was cDNA or gDNA.

As originally analysed: Amplification with reference gene primers provided the estimates of nucleated cell counts. The assay was immunoSEQ multiplex PCR, and TCRdb's table has in-frame clones only and misses some. From that table come the V and J calls and clone size; the DNA was used to work out D and trimming. The sample carries around 65,000 clones, 81% recorded once. Sequencing used peripheral blood. The TCR comes from a human donor in a cohort sampled during active COVID-19.

CDR3 bases: TGTGCCAGCAGTCGGGGGGATGAGCAGTTCTTC. Its protein product is CASSRGDEQFF. The rearrangement links TRBV6-4 to TRBJ2-1, with 7 positions matching TRBD2. This CDR3 comprises 11 residues. CDR1 is MRHNA and CDR2 is SNTAGT in the germline V gene. Losses at the gene ends were 5 bases for V and 8 bases for J; bases not matched to a gene: 0.